These T cell receptor beta chains were read from a single sample in a study of blood T cell repertoires in COVID-19. Profiling relied on immunoSEQ multiplex PCR, and the TCRdb table lists in-frame clones only, not all of them. This sample has tens of thousands of clones; around 85% occur once, and the top ten carry 12%. Sequencing used peripheral blood. The origin of the receptors is a human donor in a cohort sampled during active COVID-19. Each CDR3 is given with its conserved first and last residue. Each record gives: D gene, V gene, J gene, clone size, CDR3 protein, CDR3 DNA. D genes are given only for firm matches. Clone sizes are given selectively: once, few, many, or a class where the clone is expanded.

D gene: -; V gene: TRBV6-1; J gene: TRBJ1-2; clone size: -; CDR3 protein: CASSDRGIGGYTF; CDR3 DNA: TGTGCCAGCAGTGATAGGGGGATCGGTGGCTACACCTTC
D gene: TRBD1; V gene: TRBV19; J gene: TRBJ1-5; clone size: few; CDR3 protein: CASTTEGQGSPQHF; CDR3 DNA: TGTGCCAGTACCACCGAAGGACAGGGTTCGCCCCAGCATTTT
D gene: -; V gene: TRBV19; J gene: TRBJ1-1; clone size: -; CDR3 protein: CASSMRHSNTEAFF; CDR3 DNA: TGTGCCAGTAGTATGAGACACAGTAACACTGAAGCTTTCTTT
D gene: -; V gene: TRBV23-1; J gene: TRBJ2-1; clone size: -; CDR3 protein: CASGGHRSVNEQFF; CDR3 DNA: TGCGCCAGCGGTGGGCATCGGTCGGTCAATGAGCAGTTCTTC
D gene: TRBD2; V gene: TRBV6-5; J gene: TRBJ2-1; clone size: -; CDR3 protein: CASNGLAGGGEQFF; CDR3 DNA: TGTGCCAGCAACGGACTAGCGGGAGGGGGTGAGCAGTTCTTC
D gene: -; V gene: TRBV4-2; J gene: TRBJ1-5; clone size: -; CDR3 protein: CASSQERGYSNQPQHF; CDR3 DNA: TGTGCCAGCAGCCAAGAAAGGGGGTATAGCAATCAGCCCCAGCATTTT
D gene: TRBD1; V gene: TRBV19; J gene: TRBJ1-2; clone size: -; CDR3 protein: CASSIYNQGANGYTF; CDR3 DNA: TGTGCCAGTAGTATCTATAACCAGGGGGCTAATGGCTACACCTTC
D gene: -; V gene: TRBV6-4; J gene: TRBJ2-3; clone size: -; CDR3 protein: CASSASGRTDTQYF; CDR3 DNA: TGTGCCAGCAGTGCTTCAGGGCGGACAGATACGCAGTATTTT
D gene: -; V gene: TRBV25-1; J gene: TRBJ2-7; clone size: -; CDR3 protein: CASSVAPRGPSSYEQYF; CDR3 DNA: TGTGCCAGCAGTGTAGCCCCTAGAGGGCCCAGCTCCTACGAGCAGTACTTC
D gene: -; V gene: TRBV12-5; J gene: TRBJ2-1; clone size: -; CDR3 protein: CASGLEGGSYNEQFF; CDR3 DNA: TGTGCTAGTGGTTTGGAAGGGGGCTCCTACAATGAGCAGTTCTTC
D gene: -; V gene: TRBV6-1; J gene: TRBJ2-7; clone size: few; CDR3 protein: CASSDSTVSYEQYF; CDR3 DNA: TGTGCCAGCAGTGATTCGACAGTCTCCTACGAGCAGTACTTC
D gene: -; V gene: TRBV27; J gene: TRBJ1-1; clone size: -; CDR3 protein: CASSLKGKYTEAFF; CDR3 DNA: TGTGCCAGCAGTTTAAAGGGGAAGTACACTGAAGCTTTCTTT
D gene: -; V gene: TRBV28; J gene: TRBJ1-5; clone size: -; CDR3 protein: CVTKGGDQPQHF; CDR3 DNA: TGTGTCACCAAGGGGGGGGACCAGCCCCAGCATTTT
D gene: TRBD2; V gene: TRBV5-1; J gene: TRBJ2-1; clone size: once; CDR3 protein: CASSSLAGGDNEQFF; CDR3 DNA: TGCGCCAGCAGCTCTTTGGCGGGAGGGGACAATGAGCAGTTCTTC
D gene: -; V gene: TRBV5-6; J gene: TRBJ1-5; clone size: -; CDR3 protein: CASSSYRVSQPQHF; CDR3 DNA: TGTGCCAGCAGCTCGTACAGGGTTAGTCAGCCCCAGCATTTT
D gene: -; V gene: TRBV28; J gene: TRBJ1-5; clone size: -; CDR3 protein: CASSFVAGGNQPQHF; CDR3 DNA: TGTGCCAGCAGTTTTGTGGCGGGTGGCAATCAGCCCCAGCATTTT
D gene: -; V gene: TRBV4-3; J gene: TRBJ2-5; clone size: -; CDR3 protein: CASSQDLAQKGETQYF; CDR3 DNA: TGCGCCAGCAGCCAAGATCTGGCACAAAAGGGGGAGACCCAGTACTTC
D gene: TRBD2; V gene: TRBV7-2; J gene: TRBJ2-1; clone size: -; CDR3 protein: CASSLAGWTSANEQFF; CDR3 DNA: TGTGCCAGCAGCTTAGCAGGGTGGACTAGCGCCAATGAGCAGTTCTTC
D gene: TRBD1; V gene: TRBV6-6; J gene: TRBJ2-7; clone size: -; CDR3 protein: CASSLLGQGVGEQYF; CDR3 DNA: TGTGCCAGCAGTTTACTCGGACAGGGGGTAGGCGAGCAGTACTTC
D gene: -; V gene: TRBV4-1; J gene: TRBJ1-3; clone size: -; CDR3 protein: CASSQESPSGNTIYF; CDR3 DNA: TGCGCCAGCAGCCAAGAATCCCCGTCTGGAAACACCATATATTTT
D gene: -; V gene: TRBV25-1; J gene: TRBJ1-2; clone size: few; CDR3 protein: CASSEFGESGYGYTF; CDR3 DNA: TGTGCCAGCAGTGAATTCGGGGAATCGGGCTATGGCTACACCTTC
D gene: TRBD2; V gene: TRBV27; J gene: TRBJ2-3; clone size: -; CDR3 protein: CASSTPWEGRTDTQYF; CDR3 DNA: TGTGCCAGCAGTACCCCCTGGGAGGGACGCACAGATACGCAGTATTTT
D gene: -; V gene: TRBV7-2; J gene: TRBJ2-5; clone size: -; CDR3 protein: CASSLVRGPTPLETQYF; CDR3 DNA: TGTGCCAGCAGCTTAGTTCGCGGCCCCACTCCGCTAGAGACCCAGTACTTC
D gene: TRBD1; V gene: TRBV2; J gene: TRBJ1-3; clone size: -; CDR3 protein: CASRDRGAGNTIYF; CDR3 DNA: TGTGCCAGCAGAGACAGGGGTGCTGGAAACACCATATATTTT
D gene: TRBD1; V gene: TRBV23-1; J gene: TRBJ1-2; clone size: -; CDR3 protein: CASSQASPGQGMGGYTF; CDR3 DNA: TGCGCCAGCAGTCAAGCCAGCCCGGGACAGGGAATGGGAGGCTACACCTTC
D gene: TRBD1; V gene: TRBV6-2/TRBV6-3; J gene: TRBJ1-2; clone size: -; CDR3 protein: CASSYEGQGAWYGYTF; CDR3 DNA: TGTGCCAGCAGTTACGAGGGACAGGGGGCCTGGTATGGCTACACCTTC
D gene: TRBD2; V gene: TRBV27; J gene: TRBJ2-1; clone size: -; CDR3 protein: CASSPGLAGYNEQFF; CDR3 DNA: TGTGCCAGCAGTCCCGGACTAGCGGGGTACAATGAGCAGTTCTTC
D gene: -; V gene: TRBV27; J gene: TRBJ1-4; clone size: -; CDR3 protein: CASSHSGLTQNEKLFF; CDR3 DNA: TGTGCCAGCAGTCACAGCGGACTCACCCAGAATGAAAAACTGTTTTTT
D gene: -; V gene: TRBV14; J gene: TRBJ1-6; clone size: -; CDR3 protein: CASSQDRVGSPLHF; CDR3 DNA: TGTGCCAGCAGCCAAGACAGGGTTGGGTCACCCCTCCACTTT
D gene: TRBD2; V gene: TRBV30; J gene: TRBJ2-3; clone size: few; CDR3 protein: CAWSVLGGTDTQYF; CDR3 DNA: TGTGCCTGGAGTGTACTGGGGGGGACAGATACGCAGTATTTT
D gene: -; V gene: TRBV28; J gene: TRBJ2-1; clone size: -; CDR3 protein: CASTAGGGSYNEQFF; CDR3 DNA: TGTGCCAGCACGGCGGGCGGAGGCTCCTACAATGAGCAGTTCTTC
D gene: TRBD1; V gene: TRBV7-9; J gene: TRBJ2-2; clone size: once; CDR3 protein: CARQGASNTGELFF; CDR3 DNA: TGTGCCAGACAGGGGGCCTCGAACACCGGGGAGCTGTTTTTT
D gene: TRBD1; V gene: TRBV7-2; J gene: TRBJ1-2; clone size: -; CDR3 protein: CASSQGTGNGYTF; CDR3 DNA: TGTGCCAGCAGCCAAGGGACAGGGAATGGCTACACCTTC
D gene: -; V gene: TRBV30; J gene: TRBJ2-1; clone size: -; CDR3 protein: CAWNGGWSDEQFF; CDR3 DNA: TGTGCCTGGAACGGGGGTTGGTCAGATGAGCAGTTCTTC
D gene: TRBD2; V gene: TRBV6-6; J gene: TRBJ2-3; clone size: -; CDR3 protein: CASSPGLAGGGDTQYF; CDR3 DNA: TGTGCCAGCAGCCCCGGACTAGCGGGAGGGGGAGATACGCAGTATTTT
D gene: TRBD1; V gene: TRBV7-3; J gene: TRBJ2-7; clone size: -; CDR3 protein: CASSPTGGNVEQYF; CDR3 DNA: TGTGCCAGCAGCCCTACAGGGGGGAACGTCGAGCAGTACTTC
D gene: TRBD2; V gene: TRBV6-2/TRBV6-3; J gene: TRBJ2-7; clone size: few; CDR3 protein: CASSYTALAGMSYEQYF; CDR3 DNA: TGTGCCAGCAGTTACACCGCACTAGCGGGGATGTCCTACGAGCAGTACTTC
D gene: -; V gene: TRBV30; J gene: TRBJ1-1; clone size: few; CDR3 protein: CARQSAGMNTEAFF; CDR3 DNA: TGTGCCAGACAATCGGCGGGGATGAACACTGAAGCTTTCTTT
D gene: TRBD2; V gene: TRBV27; J gene: TRBJ2-1; clone size: -; CDR3 protein: CASSAGGPSGEQFF; CDR3 DNA: TGTGCCAGCTCAGCGGGAGGGCCTTCTGGTGAGCAGTTCTTC
D gene: TRBD1; V gene: TRBV11-3; J gene: TRBJ2-2; clone size: -; CDR3 protein: CASSRGQGHGELFF; CDR3 DNA: TGTGCCAGCAGCCGAGGACAGGGGCACGGGGAGCTGTTTTTT
D gene: -; V gene: TRBV6-2/TRBV6-3; J gene: TRBJ2-7; clone size: once; CDR3 protein: CASSYSTGYEYF; CDR3 DNA: TGTGCCAGCAGTTACTCCACGGGGTATGAGTACTTC
D gene: TRBD1; V gene: TRBV11-2; J gene: TRBJ1-1; clone size: few; CDR3 protein: CASSSDRAGAFF; CDR3 DNA: TGTGCCAGCAGCTCAGACAGGGCTGGAGCTTTCTTT
D gene: -; V gene: TRBV9; J gene: TRBJ2-2; clone size: -; CDR3 protein: CASSVAKLARTGELFF; CDR3 DNA: TGTGCCAGCAGCGTAGCTAAGCTAGCGAGGACCGGGGAGCTGTTTTTT
D gene: TRBD2; V gene: TRBV11-2; J gene: TRBJ2-1; clone size: once; CDR3 protein: CASSGTSGYNEQFF; CDR3 DNA: TGTGCCAGCAGCGGGACTAGCGGATACAATGAGCAGTTCTTC
D gene: -; V gene: TRBV28; J gene: TRBJ2-7; clone size: -; CDR3 protein: CASSLSQAYEQYF; CDR3 DNA: TGTGCCAGCAGTTTATCACAAGCCTACGAGCAGTACTTC
D gene: -; V gene: TRBV7-2; J gene: TRBJ1-5; clone size: -; CDR3 protein: CASSQDSRNQPQHF; CDR3 DNA: TGTGCCAGCAGCCAAGACAGTAGGAATCAGCCCCAGCATTTT